The 28 T cell receptor beta chains given below trace back to one sample, sequenced in a study of blood T cell repertoires in COVID-19. This table comes from immunoSEQ multiplex PCR, and its TCRdb copy is limited to in-frame clones, with some not included. Of about 91,000 clones listed, roughly 71% were seen once; the top ten hold approximately 10%. Specimen: peripheral blood. Receptors were obtained from a woman of 80 years or more with acute or convalescent COVID-19.

The V gene is TRBV6-2 or TRBV6-3, the J gene TRBJ2-6; 8 bases are shared with TRBD2. Trimming removed 6 bases from V and 2 bases from J; junction bases left unmatched: 3. CDR3 length equals 15 residues. CDR1 and CDR2 from the germline V gene are MNHEY and SVGEGT. The CDR3 protein is CASSSSGAGANVLTF. The CDR3 coding sequence is TGTGCCAGCAGCAGTAGCGGGGCTGGGGCCAACGTCCTGACTTTC.

The chain employs TRBV5-4 and TRBJ2-3, with TRBD1 matching 7 bases. V lost 3 bases and J lost 5; bases outside the gene matches: 6. The CDR3 is 14 residues long. Germline V lookup: CDR1 SGHNT, CDR2 YYREEE (reference sequence). For the CDR3, the DNA is TGTGCCAGCAGCTCCGGACAGGAGATAGATACGCAGTATTTT. It yields the protein CASSSGQEIDTQYF.

The chain recombines TRBV28 with TRBJ1-2; 8 bases are shared with TRBD1. The CDR3 extends over 16 amino acids. The ends lost 3 bases at V and 4 bases at J; junction bases unmatched: 10. CDR1 MDHEN and CDR2 SYDVKM come from the germline V gene. The CDR3 protein is CASSLQLGQGLYGYTF. The CDR3 DNA is TGTGCCAGCAGTTTGCAACTCGGACAGGGCCTCTATGGCTACACCTTC.

The chain has TRBV6-5 and TRBJ1-2, with D perhaps TRBD1 (5 bases). Trimming took off 2 bases at V and 1 base at J, with 11 bases between the two ends. The CDR3 covers 15 residues. Germline CDR1 reads MNHEY; CDR2 reads SVGAGI. The CDR3 DNA reads TGTGCCAGCAGTTACCAAGAGACAGATAACTATGGCTACACCTTC. Translated, it gives CASSYQETDNYGYTF.

V gene TRBV27 combines with J gene TRBJ1-2, with 11 nucleotides matching TRBD1. The CDR3 spans 17 residues. V was clipped by 2 bases and J by 6 bases; unmatched bases: 11. Per germline, CDR1 MNHEY and CDR2 SMNVEV (reference sequence). CDR3 in amino acids: CASSLRGQGAPRDGYTF. CDR3 bases: TGTGCCAGCAGTTTAAGAGGACAGGGGGCCCCGAGGGATGGCTACACCTTC.

This chain uses TRBV7-2 with TRBJ1-2; TRBD1 matches 7 bases. Trimming took 6 bases from V and 2 from J; bases not matched to a gene: 9. This CDR3 comprises 15 residues. Germline lookup yields CDR1 SGHTA and CDR2 FQGNSA. The CDR3 loop reads CASRTGQARNYGYTF. CDR3 nucleotide sequence: TGTGCCAGCAGGACAGGACAGGCCCGAAACTATGGCTACACCTTC.

The CDR3 loop reads CASSQDGDSSNQPQHF. Here the CDR3 DNA reads TGTGCCAGCAGCCAAGACGGCGACAGTAGCAATCAGCCCCAGCATTTT. The chain links TRBV3-1 (or the pseudogene TRBV3-2) to TRBJ1-5; D is perhaps TRBD1 (5 bases). This CDR3 has 16 residues. V was pared by 0 bases and J by 0 bases, with 9 bases between. Looked up from germline, CDR1 is LGHDT and CDR2 is YNNKEL (reference sequence).

As to this clone: Within the sample, other DNA sequences also encode this same CDR3. V usage is TRBV5-1 and J usage is TRBJ2-2; no clear D gene. The ends were cut back, 0 bases at V and 4 bases at J, with 10 bases in the middle. This CDR3 has 15 amino acids. Per the germline V gene, CDR1 is SGHRS and CDR2 is YFSETQ. The CDR3 region has the DNA TGCGCCAGCAGCTTGGGGCCACCGGGCACCGGGGAGCTGTTTTTT. As protein: CASSLGPPGTGELFF.

The chain links TRBV5-1 to TRBJ2-7; the D gene is possibly TRBD1 (6 bases). Deletions cut 0 bases from V and 3 bases from J, with 16 bases between. The CDR3 loop spans 16 amino acids. Per the germline V gene, CDR1 is SGHRS and CDR2 is YFSETQ. The CDR3 coding sequence is TGCGCCAGCAGCTTGGAGGCAAACCGGGACATCTACGAGCAGTACTTC. This codes for CASSLEANRDIYEQYF.

The chain joins TRBV5-4 to TRBJ2-7; 9 positions agree with TRBD1. This CDR3 has 15 amino acids. CDR1 and CDR2 (germline): SGHNT, YYREEE (reference sequence). V shed 2 bases and J 5 bases; nucleotides not matched to a gene: 8. Here the CDR3 DNA reads TGTGCCAGCAGCTTAAGGAATACAGGGGGCAACGAGCAGTACTTC. Translation: CASSLRNTGGNEQYF. The entire variable domain, with the rest obtained from reference TRBV5-4 and TRBJ2-7, is as follows: ETGVTQSPTHLIKTRGQQVTLRCSSQSGHNTVSWYQQALGQGPQFIFQYYREEENGRGNFPPRFSGLQFPNYSSELNVNALELDDSALYLCASSLRNTGGNEQYFGPGTRLTVT.

The chain links TRBV7-3 to TRBJ1-5; D remains ambiguous. Germline CDR1 and CDR2: SGHTA and FQGTGA. The CDR3 has 13 residues. The V end lost 2 bases, the J end lost 5 bases, and 7 bases lay between the germline ends. The CDR3 nucleotides are TGTGCCAGCAGCTTATCTACGGATCAGCCCCAGCATTTT. It encodes CASSLSTDQPQHF.

The V gene is TRBV7-2, the J gene TRBJ1-6; D remains ambiguous. V was pared by 3 bases and J by 4 bases, with 13 bases between. Germline CDR1 is SGHTA and CDR2 is FQGNSA. CDR3 length: 16 residues. CDR3 DNA: TGTGCCAGCAGCTTTGGGTACCGACTTTATAATTCACCCCTCCACTTT. Amino acids: CASSFGYRLYNSPLHF.

The chain uses TRBV7-6 and TRBJ1-2; 10 positions match TRBD1. This CDR3 comprises 14 residues. The germline gives CDR1 SGHVS, CDR2 FNYEAQ. V trimming: 5 bases; J trimming: 5 bases; junction bases outside the gene matches: 5. The CDR3 DNA follows: TGTGCCAGCAGCCCCAGGACAGGGGGATATGGCTACACCTTC. Translated, it gives CASSPRTGGYGYTF.

This clone showed up just once. The chain links TRBV5-4 to TRBJ1-5; 7 positions match TRBD1. J lost 4 bases, V lost 3 bases, and 7 bases had no gene match. The CDR3 totals 15 residues. Germline V gene sequence: CDR1 SGHNT, CDR2 YYREEE (reference sequence). The DNA for the CDR3 is TGTGCCAGCAGCTCCGGGACAGCACCGAATCAGCCCCAGCATTTT. Its protein is CASSSGTAPNQPQHF.

This chain connects TRBV4-3 to TRBJ2-3; 8 positions agree with TRBD1. With 3 bases clipped from V and 5 bases from J, the junction kept 7 bases outside the gene matches. Germline V gives CDR1 LGHNA, CDR2 YSLEER. The CDR3 loop spans 15 amino acids. This CDR3 is CASSQDTGGRDTQYF. DNA of the CDR3: TGCGCCAGCAGCCAGGATACAGGGGGACGAGATACGCAGTATTTT.

The chain has TRBV25-1 and TRBJ1-2, with D uncertain. The CDR3 consists of 15 residues. V was trimmed by 1 base and J by 3 bases, leaving 12 bases between them. The germline gives CDR1 MGHDK, CDR2 SYGVNS. CDR3 residues: CASSESAGDDYGYTF. CDR3 bases: TGTGCCAGCAGTGAATCGGCAGGCGACGACTATGGCTACACCTTC.

V usage is TRBV6-4 and J usage is TRBJ1-2; 7 bases line up with TRBD1. CDR3 length equals 13 residues. Per the germline V gene, CDR1 is MRHNA and CDR2 is SNTAGT. With V trimmed by 3 bases and J by 8 bases, 6 bases remained unmatched. CDR3 nucleotide sequence: TGTGCCAGCAGTGAGGGACAGTCTGGAGGCTACACCTTC. Its translation is CASSEGQSGGYTF.

This chain connects TRBV7-3 to TRBJ1-1; 7 bases are a match to TRBD1. The CDR3 contains 15 residues. Germline CDR1 is SGHTA and CDR2 is FQGTGA. V shed 6 bases, J shed 1 base, and the junction held 8 bases outside the gene matches. DNA for the CDR3: TGTGCCAGCAGGCAGACCGGGACAGCGAACACTGAAGCTTTCTTT. This gives the protein CASRQTGTANTEAFF.

This clone was recorded many times. The junction departs from the called germline gene at one end, perhaps through a read error. The V gene is TRBV29-1, the J gene TRBJ2-1, with TRBD1 matching 10 bases. This CDR3 spans 14 amino acids. CDR1 is SQVTM, CDR2 ANQGSEA, per germline. CDR3 protein: CSVPDRGTYNEQFF. The CDR3 DNA is TGCAGCGTACCGGACAGGGGGACCTATAATGAGCAGTTCTTC.

The genes are TRBV19 and TRBJ2-2, with 7 bases matching TRBD1. The V gene end was trimmed by 2 bases and the J gene end by 7 bases; junction bases not matched to a gene: 4. This CDR3 spans 14 amino acids. CDR1 is LNHDA and CDR2 is SQIVND in the germline V gene (reference sequence). The CDR3 region is CASSIYRGNGELFF. DNA of the CDR3: TGTGCCAGTAGTATATACAGGGGTAACGGGGAGCTGTTTTTT. The entire variable domain, with the rest obtained from reference TRBV19 and TRBJ2-2, is as follows: DGGITQSPKYLFRKEGQNVTLSCEQNLNHDAMYWYRQDPGQGLRLIYYSQIVNDFQKGDIAEGYSVSREKKESFPLTVTSAQKNPTAFYLCASSIYRGNGELFFGEGSRLTVL.

The chain couples TRBV3-1 (or the pseudogene TRBV3-2) to TRBJ1-2, with 9 bases that match TRBD1. The CDR3 has 14 residues. Germline lookup yields CDR1 LGHDT and CDR2 YNNKEL (reference sequence). V lost 3 bases, J lost 6 bases, and 5 bases stayed unmatched. CDR3 loop: CASSHAQGANGYTF. Written as DNA, the CDR3 is TGTGCCAGCAGCCATGCACAGGGGGCCAATGGCTACACCTTC.

The V gene is TRBV28, the J gene TRBJ1-5; 11 nucleotides agree with TRBD1. Germline V gives CDR1 MDHEN, CDR2 SYDVKM. The CDR3 has 15 residues. The junction had 7 bases not matched to a gene; V was cut back by 7 bases and J by 5 bases. CDR3 loop: CASTRDRGFDQPQHF. The CDR3 DNA sequence: TGTGCCAGCACCCGGGACAGGGGGTTTGATCAGCCCCAGCATTTT.

This clone turned up a few times. The chain joins TRBV7-2 to TRBJ2-7; 8 bases fit TRBD1. V lost 0 bases, J lost 1 base, and 11 bases stayed unmatched. CDR1 and CDR2 from the germline V gene are SGHTA and FQGNSA. This CDR3 region has 18 residues. CDR3 in DNA: TGTGCCAGCAGCTTAGCGCGTTTTGGCAGGGGGCTTTCCTACGAGCAGTACTTC. This gives the protein CASSLARFGRGLSYEQYF.

The genes are TRBV4-1 and TRBJ2-3, with a possible D match to TRBD2 (5 bases). The V gene lost 1 base and the J gene lost 4 bases, with 12 bases spanning the gap. The germline CDR1 and CDR2 sequences are MGHRA and YSYEKL. CDR3 length: 15 amino acids. This CDR3 is CASSQGRTPADTQYF. CDR3 nucleotides: TGCGCCAGCAGCCAAGGGAGGACCCCCGCAGATACGCAGTATTTT.

Concerning this clone itself: Within the sample, other DNA sequences also encode this same CDR3. The chain joins TRBV5-1 to TRBJ1-2, with TRBD1 matching over 7 bases. Germline CDR1 SGHRS, CDR2 YFSETQ. This CDR3 is 14 amino acids long. With V trimmed by 4 bases and J by 1 base, 4 bases remained unmatched. The CDR3 coding sequence is TGCGCCAGCAGCCCCGGACAGGATAACTATGGCTACACCTTC. Its protein is CASSPGQDNYGYTF.

The chain carries TRBV7-2 and TRBJ2-2; D remains unclear. The CDR3 runs to 12 residues. V was pared by 5 bases and J by 5 bases, with 6 bases between. The germline gives CDR1 SGHTA, CDR2 FQGNSA. This CDR3 reads CASSIFTGELFF. The DNA for the CDR3 is TGTGCCAGCAGCATCTTTACCGGGGAGCTGTTTTTT.

This clone showed up just once. The chain carries TRBV12-3 or TRBV12-4 and TRBJ1-4; 7 nucleotides match TRBD1. This CDR3 is built from 13 residues. After removal of 5 bases from V and 8 bases from J, the junction contained 5 bases not matched to a gene. CDR3 in DNA: TGTGCCAGCAGTACAGGGGTAGAGGAAAAACTGTTTTTT. This encodes CASSTGVEEKLFF.

The chain is built from TRBV5-4 and TRBJ2-3; 11 bases align to TRBD2. Per germline, CDR1 SGHNT and CDR2 YYREEE (reference sequence). Trimming at V came to 4 bases and at J to 1 base, leaving 5 bases not matched to a gene. The CDR3 runs to 16 residues. CDR3 sequence reads: CASSVMGLAGTDTQYF. CDR3 sequence (DNA): TGTGCCAGCAGCGTGATGGGACTAGCGGGCACAGATACGCAGTATTTT.